Below are 8 T cell receptor beta chains sequenced from a single sample in a study of T cell clones after liver transplantation. Libraries were prepared by immunoSEQ multiplex PCR; TCRdb keeps only in-frame clonotypes and omits some of them. The table records tens of thousands of clones, roughly nine tenths of them present only once. The source was CD4+ T cells from blood, collected before liver transplant. The receptor source for this set is a human donor who received a liver transplant.

This clone was seen a single time. This chain uses TRBV27 with TRBJ1-2, with TRBD1 as a possible D gene (5 bases). CDR1 is MNHEY and CDR2 is SMNVEV in the germline V gene (reference sequence). The V end was cut by 6 bases, the J end by 3 bases, with 20 bases between. The CDR3 extends over 16 amino acids. CDR3 in DNA: TGTGCCAGCAGCGGAATCAACGGGAGGGGTGACTATGGCTACACCTTC. It specifies CASSGINGRGDYGYTF.

This chain links TRBV2 with TRBJ1-5; the D gene is possibly TRBD1 (6 bases). The CDR3 contains 12 residues. V was cut by 10 bases and J by 4 bases, with 11 bases left in between. Germline values: CDR1 SNHLY, CDR2 FYNNEI. CDR3 region: CATRDKNQPQHF. The CDR3 DNA reads TGTGCCACCAGGGACAAAAATCAGCCCCAGCATTTT.

The chain joins TRBV29-1 to TRBJ2-3, with D maybe TRBD1 (5 bases). CDR1 and CDR2 (germline): SQVTM, ANQGSEA. The CDR3 extends over 12 amino acids. Trimming cost V 4 bases and J 7 bases, with 12 bases left between them. In DNA, the CDR3 is TGCAGCGTTGGCTTAGACAGTAATACGCAGTATTTT. Its protein product is CSVGLDSNTQYF.

This chain links TRBV6-6 with TRBJ1-1; 10 bases map to TRBD1. The CDR3 has 15 amino acids. Trimming took 5 bases from V and 5 from J; bases not matched to a gene: 8. Germline CDR1 reads MNHNY; CDR2 reads SVGAGI (reference sequence). CDR3 protein: CASSRTGGTGTEAFF. DNA of the CDR3: TGTGCCAGCAGTAGGACAGGGGGGACGGGGACTGAAGCTTTCTTT.

V and J are TRBV20-1 and TRBJ1-1; D is unresolved. The germline gives CDR1 DFQATT, CDR2 SNEGSKA (reference sequence). The CDR3 spans 11 residues. Trimming stripped 5 bases from V and 8 bases from J, with 12 bases between. DNA for the CDR3: TGCAGTGCTTCTGCCCCCGGGGAAGCTTTCTTT. Amino acid sequence: CSASAPGEAFF.

This chain connects TRBV6-4 to TRBJ2-7; D is ambiguous. The CDR3 covers 11 residues. V was clipped by 5 bases and J by 2 bases, with 4 bases between them. CDR1 MRHNA and CDR2 SNTAGT come from the germline V gene. The CDR3 DNA reads TGTGCCAGCAGTTCTACCTACGAGCAGTACTTC. This gives the protein CASSSTYEQYF.

This chain links TRBV19 with TRBJ2-3; unclear D gene. The germline V and J ends were trimmed by 0 bases and 0 bases, with 4 bases remaining between them. The CDR3 is made up of 14 amino acids. The germline V gene encodes CDR1 LNHDA and CDR2 SQIVND (reference sequence). CDR3 region: CASSIDGSTDTQYF. CDR3 coding DNA: TGTGCCAGTAGTATAGATGGGAGCACAGATACGCAGTATTTT.

This rearrangement joins TRBV4-1 to TRBJ2-3, with TRBD1 matching 7 bases. J was trimmed by 3 bases and V by 4 bases; bases with no gene match: 10. The CDR3 consists of 16 residues. Germline CDR1 and CDR2: MGHRA and YSYEKL. The CDR3 loop reads CASSRSRDRGTDTQYF. In DNA form, the CDR3 reads TGCGCCAGCAGCCGGAGCCGGGACAGAGGAACAGATACGCAGTATTTT.